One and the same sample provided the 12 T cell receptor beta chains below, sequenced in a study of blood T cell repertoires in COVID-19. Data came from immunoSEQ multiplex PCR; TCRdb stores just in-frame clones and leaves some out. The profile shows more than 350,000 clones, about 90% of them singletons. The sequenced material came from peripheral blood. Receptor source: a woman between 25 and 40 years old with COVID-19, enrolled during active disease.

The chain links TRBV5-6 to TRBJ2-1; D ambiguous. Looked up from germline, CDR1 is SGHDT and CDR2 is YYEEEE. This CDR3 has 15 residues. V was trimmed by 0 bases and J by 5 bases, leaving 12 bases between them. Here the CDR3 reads CASSLGDRLDNEQFF. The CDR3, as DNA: TGTGCCAGCAGCTTGGGCGACCGACTGGACAATGAGCAGTTCTTC.

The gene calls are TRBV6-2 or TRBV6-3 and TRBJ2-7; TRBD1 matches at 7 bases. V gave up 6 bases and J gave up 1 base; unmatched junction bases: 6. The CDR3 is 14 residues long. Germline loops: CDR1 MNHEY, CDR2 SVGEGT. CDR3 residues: CASSYDRASYEQYV. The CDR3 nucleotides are TGTGCCAGCAGCTATGACAGGGCTTCCTACGAGCAGTACGTC.

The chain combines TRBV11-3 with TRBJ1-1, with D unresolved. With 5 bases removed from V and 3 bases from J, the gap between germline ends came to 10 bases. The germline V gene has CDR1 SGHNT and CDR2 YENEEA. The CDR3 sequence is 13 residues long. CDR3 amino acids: CASSLAEDTEAFF. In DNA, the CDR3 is TGTGCCAGCAGCCTCGCTGAGGACACTGAAGCTTTCTTT.

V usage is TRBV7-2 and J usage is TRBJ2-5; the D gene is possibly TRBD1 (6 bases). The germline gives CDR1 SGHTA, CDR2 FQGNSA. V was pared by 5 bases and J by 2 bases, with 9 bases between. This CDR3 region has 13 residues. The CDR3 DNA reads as TGTGCCAGCAGCAAAGGACAGCAAGAGACCCAGTACTTC. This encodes CASSKGQQETQYF.

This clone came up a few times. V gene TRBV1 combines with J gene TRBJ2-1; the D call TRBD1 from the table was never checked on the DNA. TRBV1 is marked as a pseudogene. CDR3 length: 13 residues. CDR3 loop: CTSSQDPQYEQFF. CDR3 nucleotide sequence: TGCACCAGCAGCCAAGATCCCCAGTATGAGCAGTTCTTC.

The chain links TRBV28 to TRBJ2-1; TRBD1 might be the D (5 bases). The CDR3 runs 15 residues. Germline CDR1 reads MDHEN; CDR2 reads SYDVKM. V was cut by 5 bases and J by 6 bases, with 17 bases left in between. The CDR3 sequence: CASSRNPGFGNEQFF. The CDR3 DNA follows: TGTGCCAGCAGTAGAAACCCAGGGTTTGGCAATGAGCAGTTCTTC.

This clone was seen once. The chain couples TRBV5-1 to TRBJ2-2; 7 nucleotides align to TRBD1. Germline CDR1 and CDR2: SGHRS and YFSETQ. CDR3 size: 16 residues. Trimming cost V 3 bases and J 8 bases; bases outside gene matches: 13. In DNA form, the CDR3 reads TGCGCCAGCAGCTCCACCTATCCCGGGACAGTAGGGGAGCTGTTTTTT. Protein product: CASSSTYPGTVGELFF.

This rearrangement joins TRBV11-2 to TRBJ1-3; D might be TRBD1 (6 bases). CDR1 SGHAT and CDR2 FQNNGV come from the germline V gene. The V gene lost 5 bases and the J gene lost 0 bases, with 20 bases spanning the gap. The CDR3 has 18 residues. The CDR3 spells CASSPRQGPYDSGNTIYF. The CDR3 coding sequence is TGTGCCAGCAGCCCAAGGCAGGGGCCCTATGACTCTGGAAACACCATATATTTT.

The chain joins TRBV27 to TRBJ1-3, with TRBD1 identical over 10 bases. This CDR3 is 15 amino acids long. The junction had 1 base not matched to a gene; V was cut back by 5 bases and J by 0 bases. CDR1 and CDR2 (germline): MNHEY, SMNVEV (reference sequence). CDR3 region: CASSDRGHSGNTIYF. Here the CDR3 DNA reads TGTGCCAGCAGTGACAGGGGGCACTCTGGAAACACCATATATTTT.

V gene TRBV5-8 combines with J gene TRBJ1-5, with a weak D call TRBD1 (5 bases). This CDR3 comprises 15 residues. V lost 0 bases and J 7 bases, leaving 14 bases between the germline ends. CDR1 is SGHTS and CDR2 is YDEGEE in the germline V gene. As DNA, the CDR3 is TGTGCCAGCAGCTTGGAGGGGCCGGAGTACCAGCCCCAGCATTTT. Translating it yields CASSLEGPEYQPQHF. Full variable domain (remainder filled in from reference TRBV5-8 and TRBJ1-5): EAGVTQSPTHLIKTRGQQATLRCSPISGHTSVYWYQQALGLGLQFLLWYDEGEERNRGNFPPRFSGRQFPNYSSELNVNALELEDSALYLCASSLEGPEYQPQHFGDGTRLSIL.

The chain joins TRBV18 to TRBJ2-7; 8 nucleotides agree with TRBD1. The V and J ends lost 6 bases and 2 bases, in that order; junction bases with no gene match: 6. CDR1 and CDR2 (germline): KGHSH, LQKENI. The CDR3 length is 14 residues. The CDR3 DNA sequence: TGTGCCAGCTCGTCCGGGACAGGCCCCTACGAGCAGTACTTC. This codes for CASSSGTGPYEQYF.

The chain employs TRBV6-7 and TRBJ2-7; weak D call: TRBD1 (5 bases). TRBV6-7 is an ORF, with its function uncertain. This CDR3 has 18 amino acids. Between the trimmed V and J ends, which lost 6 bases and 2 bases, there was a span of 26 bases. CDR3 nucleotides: TGTGCCAGCAGAGATTACCCCTGTGACGCTGACAGAGCCTACGAGCAGTACTTC. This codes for CASRDYPCDADRAYEQYF.